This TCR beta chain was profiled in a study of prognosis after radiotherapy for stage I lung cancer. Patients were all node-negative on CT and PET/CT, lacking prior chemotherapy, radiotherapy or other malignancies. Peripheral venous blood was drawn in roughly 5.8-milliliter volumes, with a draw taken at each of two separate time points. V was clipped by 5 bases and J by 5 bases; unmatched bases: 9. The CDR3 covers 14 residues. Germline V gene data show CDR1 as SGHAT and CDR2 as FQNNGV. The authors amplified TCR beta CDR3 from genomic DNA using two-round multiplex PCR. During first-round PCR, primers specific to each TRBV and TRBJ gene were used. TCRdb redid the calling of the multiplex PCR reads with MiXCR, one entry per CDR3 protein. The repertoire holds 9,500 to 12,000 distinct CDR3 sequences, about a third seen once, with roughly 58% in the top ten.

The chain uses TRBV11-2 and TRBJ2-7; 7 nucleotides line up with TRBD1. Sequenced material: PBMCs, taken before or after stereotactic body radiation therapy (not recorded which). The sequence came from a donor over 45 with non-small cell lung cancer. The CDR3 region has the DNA TGTGCCAGCAGCCCGACCCGACAGGGCGACGAGCAGTACTTC. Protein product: CASSPTRQGDEQYF.